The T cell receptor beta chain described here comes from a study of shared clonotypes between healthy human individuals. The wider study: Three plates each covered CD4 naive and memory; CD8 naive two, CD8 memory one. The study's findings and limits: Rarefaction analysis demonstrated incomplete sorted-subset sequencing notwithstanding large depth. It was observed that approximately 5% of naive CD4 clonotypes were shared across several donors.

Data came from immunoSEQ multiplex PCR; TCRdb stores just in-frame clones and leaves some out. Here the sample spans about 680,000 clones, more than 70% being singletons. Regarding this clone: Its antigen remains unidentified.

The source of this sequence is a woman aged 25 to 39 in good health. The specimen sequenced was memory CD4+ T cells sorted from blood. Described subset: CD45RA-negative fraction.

The CDR3 region is CASSPQTGGRGEAFF. DNA for the CDR3: TGTGCCAGTAGTCCTCAGACAGGGGGCAGAGGAGAAGCTTTCTTT. The rearrangement uses TRBV19 and TRBJ1-1, with 10 nucleotides matching TRBD1. The CDR3 is made up of 15 amino acids. The germline gives CDR1 LNHDA, CDR2 SQIVND (reference sequence). V lost 5 bases, J lost 8 bases, and 11 bases stayed unmatched.